This is a list of T cell receptor beta chains from one sample in a study of prognosis after radiotherapy for stage I lung cancer. MiXCR, run by TCRdb on the multiplex PCR reads, gives a single entry per CDR3 protein. Of 45,000 to 70,000 distinct CDR3 sequences listed, more than 20% are singletons. The specimen comprised PBMCs, sampled before or after stereotactic body radiation therapy (not recorded which). These receptors all come from a donor of 50 years or more with non-small cell lung cancer. Each CDR3 is given with its conserved first and last residue. The order of the fields is V gene, clone size, CDR3 protein. Some rows have no size entry. The others give once, few or many, or a class for an expanded clone.

v_call: TRBV7-2
clone_size: many
cdr3_aa: CASSTRQGLSNSPLHF

v_call: TRBV6-1
clone_size: many
cdr3_aa: CASSEATATLQGAWQPQHF

v_call: TRBV6-1
clone_size: many
cdr3_aa: CASSGDTKNSPLHF

v_call: TRBV10-3
clone_size: .
cdr3_aa: CAISGFDTWELFF

v_call: TRBV30
clone_size: many
cdr3_aa: CAWSVVPAVSGNTIYF

v_call: TRBV3-1
clone_size: many
cdr3_aa: CASSQDWARTDTQYF

v_call: TRBV6-1
clone_size: .
cdr3_aa: CASRGYTDMQYF

v_call: TRBV5-1
clone_size: many
cdr3_aa: CASSTGGGTSGNTIYF

v_call: TRBV12-3/TRBV12-4
clone_size: many
cdr3_aa: CASSPLTGGWVNTEAFF

v_call: TRBV6-5
clone_size: many
cdr3_aa: CASSYGDHWRVSNQPQHF

v_call: TRBV28
clone_size: once
cdr3_aa: CTSSLFSAWTGELFF

v_call: TRBV6-2/TRBV6-3
clone_size: .
cdr3_aa: CASSSKEDRVEKLLF

v_call: TRBV30
clone_size: many
cdr3_aa: CAWSVRGREQYF

v_call: TRBV19
clone_size: .
cdr3_aa: CASSIGLWRWSSYNEQFF

v_call: TRBV3-1
clone_size: many
cdr3_aa: CASSLTSGASTDTQYF

v_call: TRBV20-1
clone_size: many
cdr3_aa: CSARETGMETQYF

v_call: TRBV11-1
clone_size: many
cdr3_aa: CASSLARDNYGYTF

v_call: TRBV6-1
clone_size: many
cdr3_aa: CASSTLDRRSYEQYF

v_call: TRBV15
clone_size: many
cdr3_aa: CATSRVAGPYEQYF

v_call: TRBV4-1
clone_size: many
cdr3_aa: CASSQAGLAGGKQFF

v_call: TRBV5-1
clone_size: many
cdr3_aa: CASSSIVGVRYNEQFF

v_call: TRBV6-5
clone_size: many
cdr3_aa: CASSYSALAGQGWGEQYF

v_call: TRBV3-1
clone_size: .
cdr3_aa: CASSQRRDSGANVLTF

v_call: TRBV5-6
clone_size: .
cdr3_aa: CASSSGLGGSYNEQFF

v_call: TRBV6-2/TRBV6-3
clone_size: many
cdr3_aa: CASSKYPPGRQPQHF

v_call: TRBV19
clone_size: many
cdr3_aa: CASSSQGKGTEAFF

v_call: TRBV19
clone_size: .
cdr3_aa: CSSSDGIGDPYEQYF

v_call: TRBV7-3
clone_size: many
cdr3_aa: CASSLTGTSSYNEQFF

v_call: TRBV7-6
clone_size: many
cdr3_aa: CASSLEEGLHGYTF

v_call: TRBV11-2
clone_size: many
cdr3_aa: CASSAAVLDYEQYF

v_call: TRBV12-3/TRBV12-4
clone_size: many
cdr3_aa: CASSLGTGGNQPQHF

v_call: TRBV12-3/TRBV12-4
clone_size: many
cdr3_aa: CASSEITGARETQYF

v_call: TRBV6-4
clone_size: many
cdr3_aa: CASSYSTQGRRGYTF

v_call: TRBV11-2
clone_size: many
cdr3_aa: CASSFQGNTEAFF

v_call: TRBV10-3
clone_size: many
cdr3_aa: CAISGEGITDTQYF

v_call: TRBV24-1
clone_size: .
cdr3_aa: CATNGGGVDRQYF

v_call: TRBV7-9
clone_size: many
cdr3_aa: CASSRGTGSSYEQYF

v_call: TRBV3-1
clone_size: few
cdr3_aa: CASSRRTGGAETQYF

v_call: TRBV6-5
clone_size: many
cdr3_aa: CASSYKGGQETQYF

v_call: TRBV18
clone_size: many
cdr3_aa: CASSPTTGPREKLFF

v_call: TRBV6-1
clone_size: many
cdr3_aa: CASSDPGLASDTQYF

v_call: TRBV25-1
clone_size: many
cdr3_aa: CASSIQGRNTEAFF

v_call: TRBV18
clone_size: many
cdr3_aa: CASSPGSKETQYF

v_call: TRBV24-1
clone_size: .
cdr3_aa: CATSDRKGLNGQFF

v_call: TRBV19
clone_size: many
cdr3_aa: CASSPWDGTYGYTF